The 26 T cell receptor beta chains given below trace back to one sample, sequenced in a study of T cell responses to AZD1222 COVID-19 vaccine. Here immunoSEQ multiplex PCR was the method, and the copy in TCRdb shows in-frame clones only, minus some. This table holds approximately 90,000 clones, 80% to 90% found once. The sequencing here drew on peripheral blood, taken on day 0 of AZD1222 vaccination. The receptors were sampled from an adult in good health.

The chain uses TRBV28 and TRBJ2-2; perhaps D is TRBD1 or TRBD2 (6 bases each). The CDR3 contains 18 residues. V was pared by 6 bases and J by 6 bases, with 26 bases between. The germline V gene has CDR1 MDHEN and CDR2 SYDVKM. The CDR3 loop is CASSPSGEGGLSAGELFF. In DNA, the CDR3 is TGTGCCAGCAGCCCATCTGGGGAAGGGGGACTGTCAGCCGGGGAGCTGTTTTTT.

The chain couples TRBV5-1 to TRBJ2-3; 7 bases align to TRBD2. V was clipped by 4 bases and J by 2 bases; unmatched bases: 25. From germline, CDR1 is SGHRS and CDR2 YFSETQ. The CDR3 has 21 residues. The CDR3 protein is CASSERGPPGPSGTYTDTQYF. The CDR3 region has the DNA TGCGCCAGCAGCGAACGGGGACCTCCGGGGCCTAGCGGAACTTACACAGATACGCAGTATTTT.

The J gene is TRBJ2-2, the V gene TRBV7-6; 7 bases align to TRBD2. The CDR3 spans 15 residues. Germline V gene lookup returns CDR1 SGHVS and CDR2 FNYEAQ. V was clipped by 1 base and J by 2 bases; unmatched bases: 1. The CDR3 coding sequence is TGTGCCAGCAGCTTAGGGGACTACAACACCGGGGAGCTGTTTTTT. Amino acid sequence: CASSLGDYNTGELFF. Complete variable domain (other parts from reference TRBV7-6 and TRBJ2-2): GAGVSQSPRYKVTKRGQDVALRCDPISGHVSLYWYRQALGQGPEFLTYFNYEAQQDKSGLPNDRFSAERPEGSISTLTIQRTEQRDSAMYRCASSLGDYNTGELFFGEGSRLTVL.

This chain uses TRBV10-3 with TRBJ1-2, with D unclear. CDR1 ENHRY and CDR2 SYGVKD come from the germline V gene. The CDR3 runs to 12 residues. With 6 bases removed from V and 4 bases from J, the gap between germline ends came to 9 bases. CDR3 protein: CAIRGYGYGYTF. The CDR3 nucleotides read TGTGCCATCAGGGGGTACGGCTATGGCTACACCTTC.

The gene calls are TRBV7-3 and TRBJ1-6, with 10 bases identical to TRBD1. V trimming: 4 bases; J trimming: 8 bases; junction bases outside the gene matches: 5. Looked up from germline, CDR1 is SGHTA and CDR2 is FQGTGA. The CDR3 runs to 15 residues. CDR3 DNA sequence: TGTGCCAGCAGCTCCGGACAGGGGGGGGATTCACCCCTCCACTTT. Translation gives CASSSGQGGDSPLHF.

V and J are TRBV21-1 and TRBJ1-5; the D segment call TRBD1 is taken from the table without a DNA check. TRBV21-1 constitutes a pseudogene. This CDR3 has 13 amino acids. CDR3 bases: TGTGCCAGCAGCAGACATAGCAATCAGCCCCAGCATTTT. Amino acids: CASSRHSNQPQHF.

The V call is TRBV5-1, the J call TRBJ2-2; D may be TRBD1 (6 bases). CDR1 is SGHRS, CDR2 YFSETQ, per germline. This CDR3 comprises 15 residues. Trimming removed 4 bases from V and 3 bases from J, with 13 bases in between. The CDR3 coding sequence is TGCGCCAGCAGCCCCGGACAGACTTACACCGGGGAGCTGTTTTTT. It encodes CASSPGQTYTGELFF.

The chain is built from TRBV2 and TRBJ2-3; 8 nucleotides line up with TRBD2. V lost 4 bases and J lost 4; bases outside the gene matches: 10. The CDR3 is 16 amino acids. CDR1 and CDR2 (germline): SNHLY, FYNNEI. The chain's CDR3 is CASSVVGGRIPDTQYF. CDR3 bases: TGTGCCAGCAGTGTTGTGGGCGGGAGGATCCCAGATACGCAGTATTTT.

This sequence joins TRBV3-1 (or the pseudogene TRBV3-2) and TRBJ2-1; TRBD2 matches at 9 bases. V shed 1 base, J shed 7 bases, and the junction held 11 bases outside the gene matches. Germline V gene data show CDR1 as LGHDT and CDR2 as YNNKEL (reference sequence). This CDR3 comprises 17 residues. The CDR3 DNA is TGTGCCAGCAGCCAAGGATCGGAAGCGGGAGGTTCTAATGAGCAGTTCTTC. Amino acids: CASSQGSEAGGSNEQFF.

The chain joins TRBV28 to TRBJ1-2; 11 nucleotides line up with TRBD1. Germline CDR1 MDHEN, CDR2 SYDVKM. The CDR3 has 14 residues. V shed 10 bases and J 1 base; nucleotides not matched to a gene: 5. CDR3 sequence (DNA): TGTGCCACGCGGACAGGGGGCAGTAACTATGGCTACACCTTC. Translating it yields CATRTGGSNYGYTF.

This sequence joins TRBV7-2 and TRBJ1-2; 7 bases are a match to TRBD1. The germline V gene encodes CDR1 SGHTA and CDR2 FQGNSA. V was pared by 5 bases and J by 4 bases, with 10 bases of the junction left unmatched. The CDR3 extends over 15 amino acids. CDR3 in amino acids: CASSPVGPGGYGYTF. The CDR3 DNA reads as TGTGCCAGCAGCCCGGTCGGACCAGGGGGCTATGGCTACACCTTC.

This rearrangement joins TRBV7-9 to TRBJ1-2; no clear D. CDR1 is SEHNR, CDR2 FQNEAQ, per germline (reference sequence). V dropped 6 bases and J dropped 6 bases, with 14 bases sitting between them. The CDR3 is 13 residues long. The chain's CDR3 is CASSSDTDDGYTF. The CDR3 DNA reads as TGTGCCAGCAGTTCAGATACCGACGATGGCTACACCTTC.

This clone was counted a single time. V usage is TRBV15 and J usage is TRBJ1-2; no clear D. This CDR3 spans 15 amino acids. Germline V gene lookup returns CDR1 LNHNV and CDR2 YYDKDF (reference sequence). V was trimmed by 0 bases and J by 4 bases, leaving 12 bases between them. The CDR3 DNA sequence: TGTGCCACCAGCAGAGATCTGGCCCTAGTCTATGGCTACACCTTC. As protein: CATSRDLALVYGYTF.

This clone was observed a single time. The CDR3 DNA follows: TGTGCCAGCAGCTTGACAGGGTCCACCTCTGGGGCCAACGTCCTGACTTTC. As protein: CASSLTGSTSGANVLTF. The chain couples TRBV5-8 to TRBJ2-6; tentatively, D is TRBD1 (6 bases). Per germline, CDR1 SGHTS and CDR2 YDEGEE. V was shortened by 1 base and J by 0 bases, with 11 bases between the two germline ends. The CDR3 is made up of 17 amino acids.

This rearrangement joins TRBV6-5 to TRBJ1-5; TRBD1 agrees at 10 bases. Trimming cost V 6 bases and J 6 bases; bases outside gene matches: 8. CDR1 is MNHEY, CDR2 SVGAGI, per germline. The CDR3 loop spans 15 amino acids. The CDR3 DNA is TGTGCCAGCAGCCGCGACAGGGGGCAGGTTCAGCCCCAGCATTTT. Its protein product is CASSRDRGQVQPQHF.

The chain joins TRBV25-1 to TRBJ2-1; TRBD2 matches at 7 bases. The J segment lost 4 bases and the V segment lost 6 bases, leaving 12 bases of the junction unmatched. Germline CDR1 MGHDK, CDR2 SYGVNS. The CDR3 is 16 residues long. The CDR3 is CASRESAGRLYNEQFF. CDR3 nucleotide sequence: TGTGCCAGCAGAGAGTCAGCGGGACGCCTTTACAATGAGCAGTTCTTC.

The V and J genes are TRBV5-5 and TRBJ2-3; TRBD2 is a possible D gene (5 bases). V lost 1 base and J 3 bases, leaving 12 bases between the germline ends. The CDR3 runs to 15 residues. In germline, CDR1 is SGHKS, CDR2 YYEKEE (reference sequence). The CDR3 nucleotides read TGTGCCAGCAGCTTGTCCGGGGATTCGACAGATACGCAGTATTTT. Amino acid sequence: CASSLSGDSTDTQYF.

This clone occurred a few times. V gene TRBV7-3 combines with J gene TRBJ2-5; possible D gene TRBD2, 6 bases. Trimming took 3 bases from V and 5 from J, leaving 16 bases between them. This CDR3 is built from 15 residues. Germline lookup yields CDR1 SGHTA and CDR2 FQGTGA. This CDR3 reads CASSLTGTAGETQYF. CDR3 DNA: TGTGCCAGCAGCTTGACCGGGACCGCGGGGGAGACCCAGTACTTC.

This clone has more than one count but fewer than ten. The chain is built from TRBV19 and TRBJ2-7; 10 nucleotides align to TRBD1. This CDR3 has 15 residues. The V gene end was trimmed by 7 bases and the J gene end by 2 bases; junction bases not matched to a gene: 8. The germline gives CDR1 LNHDA, CDR2 SQIVND (reference sequence). In DNA, the CDR3 is TGTGCCAGTACAAAAACCGGGACAGGGGCCTACGAGCAGTACTTC. It translates to CASTKTGTGAYEQYF. The full variable domain, rest sourced from reference TRBV19 and TRBJ2-7, is DGGITQSPKYLFRKEGQNVTLSCEQNLNHDAMYWYRQDPGQGLRLIYYSQIVNDFQKGDIAEGYSVSREKKESFPLTVTSAQKNPTAFYLCASTKTGTGAYEQYFGPGTRLTVT.

CDR3 sequence reads: CASSRLGTGSGNTIYF. The DNA of the CDR3 is TGTGCCAGCAGCCGGCTAGGGACAGGCTCTGGAAACACCATATATTTT. The chain carries TRBV14 and TRBJ1-3; 8 positions match TRBD1. The CDR3 length is 16 residues. Germline V gives CDR1 SGHDN, CDR2 FVKESK. Trimming took 4 bases from V and 0 from J; bases not matched to a gene: 5.

This clone was observed a handful of times. This chain uses TRBV5-3 with TRBJ1-6; TRBD1 aligns across 7 bases. TRBV5-3 is an open reading frame whose function is uncertain. The J segment lost 8 bases and the V segment lost 6 bases, leaving 11 bases of the junction unmatched. This CDR3 is 15 amino acids long. CDR3 protein: CARILSRQGDSPLHF. The CDR3 nucleotides read TGTGCCAGAATACTGAGTCGACAGGGTGATTCACCCCTCCACTTT.

CDR3 loop: CASSPGQLRGGELFF. CDR3 in DNA: TGTGCCAGCAGTCCAGGACAGCTCCGAGGCGGGGAGCTGTTTTTT. This chain uses TRBV28 with TRBJ2-2; a possible D gene is TRBD1 (6 bases). The CDR3 covers 15 residues. V gave up 5 bases and J gave up 7 bases, with 17 bases separating them. Germline CDR1 and CDR2: MDHEN and SYDVKM.

This chain joins TRBV14 and TRBJ1-2; the match to TRBD1 covers 8 bases. This CDR3 has 18 residues. CDR1 is SGHDN, CDR2 FVKESK, per germline. V was pared by 0 bases and J by 2 bases, with 11 bases of the junction left unmatched. The DNA of the CDR3 is TGTGCCAGCAGCCAAGAGAGGACAGGGCCTTTCCAGAACTATGGCTACACCTTC. Translated: CASSQERTGPFQNYGYTF.

This clone occurred once. V usage is TRBV29-1 and J usage is TRBJ2-7; D uncertain. Germline V gives CDR1 SQVTM, CDR2 ANQGSEA. Trimming left V 4 bases short and J 2 bases short, with 6 bases between. The CDR3 contains 11 residues. CDR3 sequence (DNA): TGCAGCGTTGGGGGAACCTACGAGCAGTACTTC. The encoded protein is CSVGGTYEQYF.

V is TRBV12-3 or TRBV12-4 and J is TRBJ1-4; D is undetermined. This CDR3 has 11 residues. V was pared by 6 bases and J by 8 bases, with 7 bases between. Here the CDR3 DNA reads TGTGCCAGCAGGGCGAGGGAAAAACTGTTTTTT. Its translation is CASRAREKLFF.

CDR3 nucleotides: TGTGCCAGCAGCTTGGTTGGGGGAGAAAAACTGTTTTTT. This codes for CASSLVGGEKLFF. V is TRBV5-6 and J is TRBJ1-4; a possible D gene is TRBD1 (5 bases). The V gene's germline CDR1 is SGHDT and CDR2 YYEEEE. This CDR3 has 13 residues. Trimming removed 0 bases from V and 8 bases from J, with 8 bases in between.